This TCR beta chain was documented in a study of T cell responses to AZD1222 COVID-19 vaccine. Findings of the study overall: Donors were largely white British and mainly female; clonal diversity was possibly underestimated. Mapped onto spike, vaccine-associated CD4 TCRs spanned it and were dominant at 160-218 and 743-854.

V was clipped by 5 bases and J by 2 bases; unmatched bases: 12. The length of the CDR3 is 15 residues. Per the germline V gene, CDR1 is SQVTM and CDR2 is ANQGSEA. Using immunoSEQ multiplex PCR, the repertoire was profiled, and TCRdb retains in-frame clones only, with some absent. This sample has roughly 140,000 clones; 88% occur once, and the top ten carry approximately 7.2%. On this clone: Its antigen remains unknown.

The rearrangement links TRBV29-1 to TRBJ2-7; 7 positions agree with TRBD1. Here the sequenced sample was peripheral blood, taken after recovery from COVID-19. This TCR was recovered from an adult who had recovered from COVID-19. DNA of the CDR3: TGCAGCGTTACTCGAAATCGACAGGGCGCCTACGAGCAGTACTTC. Protein sequence: CSVTRNRQGAYEQYF.